This T cell receptor beta chain was found in a study of shared clonotypes between healthy human individuals (dated by TCRdb to about 2020). Concerning the study at large: The cohort included a few men and a couple of women between 18 and 49 years of age. Different laboratories and diverse techniques were used to prepare libraries and sequence TCR repertoires, to increase sequencing depth and limit assay-specific biases. Per donor, leukapheresis produced somewhere between about 0.9 and 10 billion PBMCs. The study deeply sequenced blood TCR repertoires of about 5 healthy adults to estimate repertoire size and the extent of clonotype sharing between individuals. For each donor, CD4 naive and CD4 memory were each given three plates, CD8 naive was given two plates, and CD8 memory was given one plate. What the authors observed across the whole study: Pairwise subsampling indicated that sequencing depth was expected to affect the degree of clonotype sharing among donors. Rarefaction of sorted-subset datasets indicated incomplete sequencing despite the large sequencing depth. Naive subsets generally had larger estimated clonotype richness than memory subsets did. Only blood was sampled, and tissue TCR repertoires likely differ from those in blood. Across several donors, about 4.5% of naive CD4, around 3.5% of naive CD8, approximately 2.5% of memory CD4, and approximately 0.4% of memory CD8 clonotypes were shared. Because the study included only a small number of donors, the genetic and exposure-history diversity represented was limited. Clonotypes shared by all four sorted-subset donors showed higher generation probabilities than non-shared clonotypes.

With respect to this clone: The clone's antigen remains unknown. No per-base quality is available; no much larger clone lies one base away.

Trimming removed 0 bases from V and 4 bases from J, leaving 12 bases between the germline ends. The CDR3 spans 15 residues, from the cysteine through the phenylalanine. Only the CDR3 part of the read is kept: 45 bases, read in frame from the first base. Looking up the germline V gene yields CDR1 ENHRY and CDR2 SYGVKD. Using the deep immunoSEQ assay, multiplex PCR amplified TCR CDR3 regions from genomic DNA. Extracted genomic DNA from each cell subset was distributed evenly across all wells of several immunoSEQ 96-well plates, and each plate was treated as a replicate. For sorted subsets, each replicate PCR was loaded with approximately 200 ng genomic DNA, equivalent to some 27,000 T cell genomes. Purified libraries were measured with a Qubit 3.0 fluorometer, size-checked on a Bioanalyzer 2100, and measured again with the KAPA Library Quantification kit. Every immunoSEQ 96-well plate was sequenced on a separate single-read 150-cycle Illumina NextSeq 550 flow cell. As for the original processing: Because the immunoSEQ output held only junctional sequences and lacked quality scores, the filtering could not match the filtering applied to full-length reads. Sequences were annotated with PyIR, a Python wrapper for IgBLAST v1.9, using IMGT germline references to assign V/J genes and CDR3. Reads were removed for weak V/J assignments (E-value above 1e-6), missing CDR3, stop codons, out-of-frame junctions, or ambiguous translated residues. V3J clonotypes were defined as sequences sharing an identical inferred V gene, J gene, and CDR3 amino acid sequence. To compute the percentage overlap between repertoires, the number of shared unique clonotypes was divided by the size of the smaller repertoire. Repertoire richness was assessed with RTK rarefaction, the Chao1 estimator, and Recon v2.1 estimates of unobserved clonotypes. Generation probabilities for all TCRbeta clonotypes obtained by the gDNA method from a handful of donors were computed using OLGA. Sourced from immuneACCESS, this table was stored by TCRdb with only in-frame sequences that have V and J called. A share of the clones is absent; for the studies checked, an unresolved V gene accounts for under half, and the remainder has no known explanation. From that table come the V and J calls and clone size; the DNA was used to work out D and trimming. The sample data list about 2 million clones, and approximately 94% of these were observed just once. The ten top clones hold 0.95% to 1.5% of the sample.

For the CD8 naive samples, CD45RO-negative cells were positively selected for CCR7, yielding a CD45RA+CCR7+ population from which TemRA cells were excluded. Healthy HIV-negative adults with no recently reported acute infections or vaccinations were included as donors. All donors were Caucasian adults living in Nashville, Tennessee, USA. After blood collection by leukapheresis, PBMCs were isolated using Ficoll-Histopaque density gradient centrifugation and then cryopreserved in the vapor phase of liquid nitrogen. Purity and quantity of every magnetically sorted T cell population were checked by analytical flow cytometry. From each sorted fraction, genomic DNA was isolated and quantified by UV absorbance on a Nanodrop 2000c.

Sequenced sample: naive CD8+ T cells sorted from blood. The cell subset or site tag for this specimen amounts to: CD45RA+CCR7+. The sequence was collected from a man between 18 and 35 years old in good health. Recombination connected TRBV10-3 to TRBJ1-1; TRBD1 is perhaps the D gene, given 5 matching bases. The CDR3 protein is CAISESTDPGTEAFF. The DNA sequence is as follows: TGTGCCATCAGTGAGTCGACAGACCCTGGCACTGAAGCTTTCTTT.